A single sample gave rise to the 10 T cell receptor beta chains below, sequenced in a study of T cells in localized non-small cell lung cancer. The data were produced by immunoSEQ multiplex PCR, yet TCRdb's version contains in-frame clones alone and is incomplete. The data hold over a thousand clones, with 22% observed a single time. The input for sequencing was normal lung tissue next to the tumor, taken before any cancer treatment. Receptors were obtained from a female donor aged 60 or older with stage II squamous cell lung carcinoma.

In its sample, this clone was seen a few times. The rearrangement uses TRBV6-8 and TRBJ1-2; D is possibly TRBD1 (6 bases). The CDR3 runs to 15 residues. The germline CDR1 and CDR2 sequences are MNHGY and SAAAGT. The V end was cut by 0 bases, the J end by 2 bases, with 10 bases between. This chain's CDR3 is CASSYSDSRNYGYTF. Written as DNA, the CDR3 is TGTGCCAGCAGTTACTCGGACAGCCGGAACTATGGCTACACCTTC.

The chain recombines TRBV19 with TRBJ2-1; the match to TRBD2 covers 9 bases. The CDR3 is made up of 13 amino acids. Unmatched junction bases numbered 7, after V lost 10 bases and J lost 6 bases. From germline, CDR1 is LNHDA and CDR2 SQIVND (reference sequence). CDR3 loop: CATEGLASNEQFF. DNA for the CDR3: TGTGCCACGGAGGGACTAGCTTCCAATGAGCAGTTCTTC.

This clone was recorded a few times. The chain carries TRBV15 and TRBJ2-6, with D tentatively TRBD2 (6 bases). Germline lookup yields CDR1 LNHNV and CDR2 YYDKDF (reference sequence). The CDR3 loop spans 18 amino acids. The germline V and J ends were trimmed by 0 bases and 2 bases, with 14 bases remaining between them. CDR3 nucleotides: TGTGCCACCAGCAGAGATCCGATGGGGAGGACTGGGGCCAACGTCCTGACTTTC. Its protein is CATSRDPMGRTGANVLTF.

Turning to this clone: A junction end diverges from the germline sequence, so it may reflect a read error. This chain links TRBV6-8 with TRBJ1-5; D not resolved. The CDR3 consists of 14 residues. Germline CDR1 and CDR2: MNHGY and SAAAGT. The CDR3 DNA sequence: TGTGCAAGCAATCAGGCCCCTAGCAATCAGCCCCAGCATTTT. Amino acid sequence: CASNQAPSNQPQHF.

The rearrangement joins TRBV19 to TRBJ2-4; no clear D gene. In germline, CDR1 is LNHDA, CDR2 SQIVND (reference sequence). The CDR3 has 14 residues. V lost 4 bases and J 1 base, leaving 8 bases between the germline ends. CDR3 bases: TGTGCCAGTAGTACCGGTACGGCCAAAAACATTCAGTACTTC. This encodes CASSTGTAKNIQYF.

This clone ranks as medium-sized. V and J are TRBV1 and TRBJ2-7; the DNA was not compared with TRBD2, the D call given in the table. TRBV1 is described as a pseudogene. The CDR3 covers 16 residues. DNA of the CDR3: TGCGCCAGCAGCCGGACCGGGACTAGCGGGGTATACGAGCAGTACTTC. Encoded protein: CASSRTGTSGVYEQYF.

The V call is TRBV6-4, the J call TRBJ2-6; TRBD2 matches at 14 bases. After removal of 8 bases from V and 0 bases from J, the junction contained 0 bases not matched to a gene. The CDR3 is made up of 16 amino acids. Germline lookup yields CDR1 MRHNA and CDR2 SNTAGT. DNA of the CDR3: TGTGCCAGCGGGACTAGCGGGAGCTCTGGGGCCAACGTCCTGACTTTC. It codes for CASGTSGSSGANVLTF.

This clone is medium-sized in the sample. The CDR3 region is CASTSSIANYGYTF. In nucleotides, the CDR3 is TGTGCCAGCACCTCAAGCATAGCTAACTATGGCTACACCTTC. The chain employs TRBV11-3 and TRBJ1-2; D unresolved. The CDR3 sequence is 14 residues long. Germline V gene sequence: CDR1 SGHNT, CDR2 YENEEA. Between the trimmed V and J ends, which lost 7 bases and 0 bases, there was a span of 12 bases.

The chain recombines TRBV25-1 with TRBJ2-5; the D gene is possibly TRBD2 (7 bases). This CDR3 has 15 residues. Per the germline V gene, CDR1 is MGHDK and CDR2 is SYGVNS. Trimming took 3 bases from V and 3 from J, leaving 14 bases between them. CDR3 in DNA: TGTGCCAGCAGTGAGGCGGCGGGGGCGAAAGAGACCCAGTACTTC. Translation: CASSEAAGAKETQYF.

This chain uses TRBV5-1 with TRBJ2-5; D may be TRBD1 (6 bases). This CDR3 contains 14 residues. With 7 bases removed from V and 1 base from J, the gap between germline ends came to 14 bases. Germline CDR1 SGHRS, CDR2 YFSETQ. In DNA form, the CDR3 reads TGCGCCAGCGGACGAACAGGGTCCCAAGAGACCCAGTACTTC. Its protein product is CASGRTGSQETQYF.